These 27 T cell receptor beta chains came from one sample sequenced in a study of molecular identifiers for immune sequencing clone quantification. TCRdb passed the PCR reads through MiXCR, listing each CDR3 protein once. This sample has about 630,000 distinct CDR3 sequences; less than 30% occur once, and the top ten carry about 0.8%. Source material: naive CD8+ T cells from blood, with Jurkat cell RNA spiked in. Subset meaning: FACS-sorted CD8+CD4-CCR7+CD45RA+ naive T cells. The receptors derive from a human donor in good health. Some libraries in this study had Jurkat cell RNA spiked in.

The chain joins TRBV30 to TRBJ2-7, with D unclear. The CDR3 runs to 12 residues. Trimming cost V 1 base and J 6 bases, with 10 bases left between them. Germline V lookup: CDR1 GTSNPN, CDR2 SVGIG (reference sequence). The CDR3 DNA reads TGTGCCTGGAGTGACACCCCTTTCGAGCAGTACTTC. Translating it yields CAWSDTPFEQYF.

This clonotype was counted many times. V usage is TRBV10-3 and J usage is TRBJ1-1; a possible D gene is TRBD1 (6 bases). V shed 1 base and J shed 5 bases, with 8 bases lying between them. CDR3 length equals 13 residues. Germline assignment: CDR1 ENHRY and CDR2 SYGVKD. The CDR3 coding sequence is TGTGCCATCAGTGAGTTAGGGGGTACTGAAGCTTTCTTT. This sequence encodes CAISELGGTEAFF.

This rearrangement joins TRBV10-3 to TRBJ1-2; 7 bases line up with TRBD1. The junction had 3 bases not matched to a gene; V was cut back by 0 bases and J by 8 bases. The germline V gene encodes CDR1 ENHRY and CDR2 SYGVKD. The CDR3 loop spans 13 amino acids. The CDR3 coding sequence is TGTGCCATCAGTGAGTCGCCAGGGGGGGGCTACACCTTC. Its translation is CAISESPGGGYTF.

This clonotype has a handful of counts. The rearrangement joins TRBV7-9 to TRBJ2-1; D assignment may be TRBD1 or TRBD2 (5 bases each). CDR3 size: 14 residues. In germline, CDR1 is SEHNR, CDR2 FQNEAQ (reference sequence). Trimming removed 5 bases from V and 5 bases from J, with 13 bases in between. Here the CDR3 DNA reads TGTGCCAGCAGCCCCCGGGGCGCAAACAATGAGCAGTTCTTC. Protein sequence: CASSPRGANNEQFF.

The gene calls are TRBV6-1 and TRBJ2-7, with TRBD1 matching 7 bases. The CDR3 totals 14 residues. J was trimmed by 3 bases and V by 10 bases; bases with no gene match: 12. Germline V gene sequence: CDR1 MNHNS, CDR2 SASEGT. The CDR3, as DNA: TGTGCCACAGACCTGGGACAGTCGTACTACGAGCAGTACTTC. Encoded protein: CATDLGQSYYEQYF.

On this clonotype: A much larger clone differs from this one at a single base, so this may be a read error. The rearrangement joins TRBV4-1 to TRBJ2-7, with D unresolved. The germline CDR1 and CDR2 sequences are MGHRA and YSYEKL. This CDR3 region has 15 residues. The CDR3 nucleotides read TGCGCCAGCCGCCAAGATTTCGGCCGTGACTACGAGCAGTACTTC. Its translation: CASRQDFGRDYEQYF.

This clonotype has ten or more counts. The rearrangement joins TRBV9 to TRBJ1-1; D is perhaps TRBD1 (6 bases). CDR3 length: 14 residues. The V and J ends lost 4 bases and 6 bases respectively, with 16 bases between them. Germline CDR1 reads SGDLS; CDR2 reads YYNGEE. This CDR3 reads CASSLTGGEAEAFF. Written as DNA, the CDR3 is TGTGCCAGCAGCCTGACCGGGGGCGAGGCTGAAGCTTTCTTT.

In its sample, this clonotype was seen many times. This chain links TRBV20-1 with TRBJ2-7; D not resolved. The CDR3 has 11 amino acids. From germline, CDR1 is DFQATT and CDR2 SNEGSKA (reference sequence). V was cut by 2 bases and J by 3 bases, with 5 bases left in between. Written as DNA, the CDR3 is TGCAGTGCTAGATGGGGCTACGAGCAGTACTTC. Amino acids: CSARWGYEQYF.

This clonotype has more than one count but fewer than ten. The chain carries TRBV7-9 and TRBJ2-7; 7 bases fit TRBD2. The CDR3 extends over 16 amino acids. Germline CDR1 and CDR2: SEHNR and FQNEAQ (reference sequence). V gave up 2 bases and J gave up 0 bases; unmatched junction bases: 7. CDR3 in amino acids: CASSLPGGSGSYEQYF. DNA of the CDR3: TGTGCCAGCAGCTTACCCGGCGGGAGCGGCTCCTACGAGCAGTACTTC.

Only a few counts were recorded for this clonotype. The chain joins TRBV6-2 or TRBV6-3 to TRBJ2-7, with D unclear. The CDR3 has 14 amino acids. Trimming removed 0 bases at V and 3 bases at J, with 9 bases between. Germline V CDR1 and CDR2: MNHEY, SVGEGT. The CDR3 is CASSYSRIGYEQYF. The CDR3, as DNA: TGTGCCAGCAGTTACTCCAGAATTGGCTACGAGCAGTACTTC.

There are a few counts of this clonotype. J is TRBJ2-7 and V is TRBV6-5, with D possibly matching TRBD1 (6 bases). Between the trimmed V and J ends, which lost 6 bases and 3 bases, there was a span of 18 bases. This CDR3 contains 15 residues. Germline-derived CDR1 and CDR2 are MNHEY and SVGAGI. Written as DNA, the CDR3 is TGTGCCAGCAGCCGCACCACAGGGACCTTCTACGAGCAGTACTTC. Its translation is CASSRTTGTFYEQYF.

This chain uses TRBV7-9 with TRBJ1-1; TRBD1 is a possible D gene (5 bases). With 8 bases removed from V and 2 bases from J, the gap between germline ends came to 12 bases. CDR3 length equals 13 residues. Per germline, CDR1 SEHNR and CDR2 FQNEAQ (reference sequence). The CDR3: CASSTQGNTEAFF. The CDR3 DNA sequence: TGTGCCAGCTCCACGCAGGGCAACACTGAAGCTTTCTTT.

A remark on this clonotype: The missing conserved phenylalanine or tryptophan at the end of this CDR3 makes a read error likely. The chain uses TRBV12-3 or TRBV12-4 and TRBJ1-1, with 10 bases matching TRBD1. The CDR3 is 17 residues long. The junction had 17 bases not matched to a gene; V was cut back by 8 bases and J by 5 bases. CDR3 protein: CASGSSARDRGDTEAFL. The CDR3 nucleotides read TGTGCCAGCGGTTCTAGCGCCCGGGACAGGGGTGATACTGAAGCTTTCTTA.

This clonotype has just a few counts. The chain carries TRBV30 and TRBJ1-5, with D maybe TRBD1 (6 bases). This CDR3 has 14 amino acids. The V end lost 2 bases, the J end lost 6 bases, and 14 bases lay between the germline ends. The germline V gene has CDR1 GTSNPN and CDR2 SVGIG (reference sequence). As DNA, the CDR3 is TGTGCCTGGAGTCCGACAGGTTTGGGTCAGCCCCAGCATTTT. The encoded protein is CAWSPTGLGQPQHF.

The chain has TRBV27 and TRBJ2-2, with no clear D. Germline CDR1 MNHEY, CDR2 SMNVEV (reference sequence). The CDR3 contains 14 residues. V was cut by 0 bases and J by 4 bases, with 6 bases left in between. In DNA, the CDR3 is TGTGCCAGCAGTTTATCGAGAAGCACCGGGGAGCTGTTTTTT. Protein sequence: CASSLSRSTGELFF.

This clonotype was found many times. The chain combines TRBV7-2 with TRBJ2-3, with a possible D match to TRBD2 (5 bases). Per germline, CDR1 SGHTA and CDR2 FQGNSA. The CDR3 is made up of 14 amino acids. V was pared by 5 bases and J by 8 bases, with 17 bases between. The CDR3 DNA reads as TGTGCCAGCAGCGCTATATCAGCCAGCGGTACGCAGTATTTT. It yields the protein CASSAISASGTQYF.

This clonotype was observed at least ten times. The gene calls are TRBV7-2 and TRBJ2-7; the D gene is possibly TRBD2 (5 bases). The CDR3 totals 15 residues. Trimming shortened V by 5 bases and J by 2 bases, and 16 bases separated the two germline ends. Looked up from germline, CDR1 is SGHTA and CDR2 is FQGNSA. This chain's CDR3 is CASSAGPSAAYEQYF. In nucleotides, the CDR3 is TGTGCCAGCAGCGCAGGACCCTCAGCGGCCTACGAGCAGTACTTC.

Regarding this clonotype: At one end, the junction sequence differs from germline, possibly due to a read error. The J gene is TRBJ1-3, the V gene TRBV7-2; 7 positions agree with TRBD1. The CDR3 runs to 18 residues. Germline loops: CDR1 SGHTA, CDR2 FQGNSA. CDR3 residues: CASCLVPNDRVSGNTIYF. In DNA, the CDR3 is TGTGCCAGCTGCTTAGTTCCCAACGACAGGGTCTCTGGAAACACCATATATTTT.

This clonotype was seen only a few times. J is TRBJ2-1 and V is TRBV30; no definite D call. Per germline, CDR1 GTSNPN and CDR2 SVGIG (reference sequence). V lost 8 bases and J lost 2, with 7 bases in between. The CDR3 has 11 residues. The CDR3 here is CAGRTYNEQFF. For the CDR3, the DNA is TGTGCCGGCCGGACCTACAATGAGCAGTTCTTC.

The rearrangement links TRBV4-1 to TRBJ2-1, with D perhaps matching TRBD1 (6 bases). Germline CDR1 is MGHRA and CDR2 is YSYEKL. V was shortened by 5 bases and J by 2 bases, with 13 bases between the two germline ends. The CDR3 covers 15 residues. As DNA, the CDR3 is TGCGCCAGCAGCGGCCGGGACATAGCCTACAATGAGCAGTTCTTC. This gives the protein CASSGRDIAYNEQFF.

In regard to this clonotype: A single base separates this from a much larger clone, so it may be a read error. The chain recombines TRBV4-1 with TRBJ2-7; no reliable D call. Germline V lookup: CDR1 MGHRA, CDR2 YSYEKL. V was clipped by 3 bases and J by 4 bases, with 13 bases between them. There are 14 residues in the CDR3. CDR3 residues: CASSHQEGGYEQYF. For the CDR3, the DNA is TGCGCCAGCAGCCATCAAGAAGGCGGATACGAGCAGTACTTC.

Ten or more counts support this clonotype. The chain has TRBV30 and TRBJ2-3; D is ambiguous. Trimming left V 2 bases short and J 6 bases short, with 15 bases between. Germline V gene lookup returns CDR1 GTSNPN and CDR2 SVGIG (reference sequence). The CDR3 has 14 amino acids. CDR3 nucleotide sequence: TGTGCCTGGAGTTTTGGGGATGCGTACGATACGCAGTATTTT. Protein sequence: CAWSFGDAYDTQYF.

This clonotype was seen repeatedly, ten times or more. The gene calls are TRBV7-9 and TRBJ2-1, with 9 nucleotides matching TRBD1. Germline V gene lookup returns CDR1 SEHNR and CDR2 FQNEAQ (reference sequence). The CDR3 is 13 residues long. The CDR3 DNA reads TGTGCGTTTTCCGGGACAGGGATAAATGAGCAGTTCTTC. This codes for CAFSGTGINEQFF. Variable domain in full (rest from reference TRBV7-9 and TRBJ2-1): DTGVSQNPRHKITKRGQNVTFRCDPISEHNRLYWYRQTLGQGPEFLTYFQNEAQLEKSRLLSDRFSAERPKGSFSTLEIQRTEQGDSAMYLCAFSGTGINEQFFGPGTRLTVL.

About this clonotype: Since a much larger clone is just one base distant, this may be a read error. The chain couples TRBV25-1 to TRBJ1-5; no reliable D call. The CDR3 has 12 residues. Germline CDR1 MGHDK, CDR2 SYGVNS. The CDR3, as DNA: TGTGCCAGCGGTGAGGAGAATCAGCCCCAGCATTTT. This encodes CASGEENQPQHF.

Worth noting for this clonotype: The conserved phenylalanine or tryptophan is not found at the CDR3 terminus, so this likely reflects a read error. Because the CDR3's place on the DNA is in doubt, the DNA is left out and the CDR3 is given as listed by TCRdb. V and J are TRBV3-1 and TRBJ2-6. The CDR3 is 17 residues long, ends included. Looked up from germline, CDR1 is LGHDT and CDR2 is YNNKEL (reference sequence). CDR3 sequence reads: CASSQAGVYSGANVLTL.

This clonotype was recorded at least ten times. The chain couples TRBV20-1 to TRBJ2-3; D is ambiguous. V lost 3 bases and J lost 6, with 7 bases in between. The CDR3 runs to 11 residues. Germline V gene sequence: CDR1 DFQATT, CDR2 SNEGSKA (reference sequence). This CDR3 is CSASSGDTQYF. CDR3 DNA: TGCAGTGCTAGCTCCGGGGATACGCAGTATTTT.

The chain couples TRBV19 to TRBJ1-5; D gene unclear. CDR1 is LNHDA, CDR2 SQIVND, per germline (reference sequence). CDR3 length: 14 amino acids. V dropped 4 bases and J dropped 5 bases, with 12 bases sitting between them. The CDR3 loop is CASSTDGVYQPQHF. The CDR3 DNA is TGTGCCAGTAGTACAGACGGAGTTTATCAGCCCCAGCATTTT.